Detailed here is one T cell receptor (beta chain). The data originate from a study of blood T cell repertoires in COVID-19. As for the study in general: In each case, the material was cDNA or gDNA derived from T cells, B-cell-depleted T cells, or PBMCs.

Methods used by the authors: Cell counts per sample came from amplifying reference gene primers. The assay was immunoSEQ multiplex PCR, and TCRdb's table has in-frame clones only and misses some. V, J and clone size reflect that table, while D and trimming were determined from the DNA. The sample comprises some 52,000 clones, 90% of which are singletons, and around 3.1% rests with the top ten. Germline-derived CDR1 and CDR2 are SGHNT and YYREEE (reference sequence). J gave up 5 bases and V 4 bases, and 10 bases lay outside the gene matches. The CDR3 consists of 16 residues. The sequenced material came from peripheral blood. This chain uses TRBV5-4 with TRBJ2-2, with 8 bases that match TRBD1. The clonotype comes from a human donor in a cohort sampled during active COVID-19. CDR3 DNA: TGTGCCAGCAGCCAGGGAGGTGGGACAGGAACCGGGGAGCTGTTTTTT. Translation: CASSQGGGTGTGELFF.